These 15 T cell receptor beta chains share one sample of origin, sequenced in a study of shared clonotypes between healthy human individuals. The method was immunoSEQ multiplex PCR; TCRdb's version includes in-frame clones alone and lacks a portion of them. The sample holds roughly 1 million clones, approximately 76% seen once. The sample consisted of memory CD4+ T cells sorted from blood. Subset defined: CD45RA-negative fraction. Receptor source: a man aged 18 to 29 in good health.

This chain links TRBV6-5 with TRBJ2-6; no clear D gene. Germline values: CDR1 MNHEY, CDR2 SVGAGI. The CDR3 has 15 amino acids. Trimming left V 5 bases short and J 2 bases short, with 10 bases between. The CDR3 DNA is TGTGCCAGCAGTCACCGTTTGGCTGGGGCCAACGTCCTGACTTTC. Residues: CASSHRLAGANVLTF.

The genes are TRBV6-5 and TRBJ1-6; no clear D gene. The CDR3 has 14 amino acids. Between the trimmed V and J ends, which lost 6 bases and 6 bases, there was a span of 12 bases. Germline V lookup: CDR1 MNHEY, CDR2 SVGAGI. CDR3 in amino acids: CASRGWQSNSPLHF. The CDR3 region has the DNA TGTGCCAGCAGAGGGTGGCAGTCTAATTCACCCCTCCACTTT.

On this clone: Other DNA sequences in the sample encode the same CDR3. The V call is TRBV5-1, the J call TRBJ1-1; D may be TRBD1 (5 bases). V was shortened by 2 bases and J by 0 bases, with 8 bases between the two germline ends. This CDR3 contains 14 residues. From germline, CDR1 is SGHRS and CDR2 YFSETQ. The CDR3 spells CASSLGQVNTEAFF. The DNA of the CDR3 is TGCGCCAGCAGCTTAGGACAAGTGAACACTGAAGCTTTCTTT.

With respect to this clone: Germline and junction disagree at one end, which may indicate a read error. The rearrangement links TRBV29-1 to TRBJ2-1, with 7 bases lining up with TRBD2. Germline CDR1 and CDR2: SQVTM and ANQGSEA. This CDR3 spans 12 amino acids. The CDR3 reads CSVGRDYTEQFF. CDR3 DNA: TGCAGCGTTGGAAGGGACTACACTGAGCAGTTCTTC.

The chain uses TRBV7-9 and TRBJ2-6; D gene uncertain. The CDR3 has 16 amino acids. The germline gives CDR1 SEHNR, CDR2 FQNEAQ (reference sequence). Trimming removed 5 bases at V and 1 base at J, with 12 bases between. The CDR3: CASSPGAVSGANVLTF. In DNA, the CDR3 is TGTGCCAGCAGCCCGGGCGCTGTTTCTGGGGCCAACGTCCTGACTTTC.

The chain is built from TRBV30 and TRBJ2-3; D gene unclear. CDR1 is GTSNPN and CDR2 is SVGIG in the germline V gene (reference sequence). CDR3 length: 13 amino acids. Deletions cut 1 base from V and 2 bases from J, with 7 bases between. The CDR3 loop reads CAWSGSFTDTQYF. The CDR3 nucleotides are TGTGCCTGGAGTGGCAGCTTCACAGATACGCAGTATTTT.

CDR3 amino acids: CASSLGVSYNSPLHF. The CDR3 DNA reads TGCGCCAGCAGCTTGGGGGTCTCCTATAATTCACCCCTCCACTTT. The rearrangement uses TRBV5-1 and TRBJ1-6; D remains ambiguous. The CDR3 covers 15 residues. The germline CDR1 and CDR2 sequences are SGHRS and YFSETQ. With 0 bases removed from V and 0 bases from J, the gap between germline ends came to 4 bases.

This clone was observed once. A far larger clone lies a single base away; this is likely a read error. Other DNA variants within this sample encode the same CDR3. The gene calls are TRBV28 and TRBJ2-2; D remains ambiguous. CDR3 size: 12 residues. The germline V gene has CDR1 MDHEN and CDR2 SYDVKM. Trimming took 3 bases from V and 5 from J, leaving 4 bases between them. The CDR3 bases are TGTGCCAGCAGTTTGGGGACCGGGGAGCTGTTTTTT. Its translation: CASSLGTGELFF.

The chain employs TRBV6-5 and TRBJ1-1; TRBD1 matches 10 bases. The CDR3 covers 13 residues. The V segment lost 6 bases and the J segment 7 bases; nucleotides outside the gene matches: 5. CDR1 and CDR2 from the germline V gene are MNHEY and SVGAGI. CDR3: CASSRQGAGEAFF. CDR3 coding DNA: TGTGCCAGCAGCCGACAGGGGGCCGGTGAAGCTTTCTTT.

Here the CDR3 DNA reads TGTGCCAGTACCGACGACAGGTCGAACTATGGCTACACCTTC. Its protein is CASTDDRSNYGYTF. The J gene is TRBJ1-2, the V gene TRBV19, with TRBD1 as a possible D gene (6 bases). CDR1 and CDR2 (germline): LNHDA, SQIVND (reference sequence). With 7 bases removed from V and 2 bases from J, the gap between germline ends came to 14 bases. The CDR3 contains 14 residues.

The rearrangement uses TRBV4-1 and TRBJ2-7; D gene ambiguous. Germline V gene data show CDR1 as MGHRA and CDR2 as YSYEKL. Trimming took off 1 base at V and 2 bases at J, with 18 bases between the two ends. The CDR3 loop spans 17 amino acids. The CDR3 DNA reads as TGCGCCAGCAGCCAAGGTCCAGCGAGGCAGCCCGCCTACGAGCAGTACTTC. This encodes CASSQGPARQPAYEQYF.

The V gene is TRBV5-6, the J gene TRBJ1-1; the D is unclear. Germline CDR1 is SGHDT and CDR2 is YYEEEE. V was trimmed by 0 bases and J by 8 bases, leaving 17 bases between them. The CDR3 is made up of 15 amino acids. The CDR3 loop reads CASSLAAGVEVEAFF. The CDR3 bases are TGTGCCAGCAGCTTGGCCGCAGGCGTGGAGGTCGAAGCTTTCTTT.

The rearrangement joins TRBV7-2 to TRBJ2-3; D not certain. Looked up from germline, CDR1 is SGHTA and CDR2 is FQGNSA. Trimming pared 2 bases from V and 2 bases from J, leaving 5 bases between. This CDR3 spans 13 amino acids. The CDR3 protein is CASSLSVTDTQYF. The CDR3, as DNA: TGTGCCAGCAGCTTATCGGTCACAGATACGCAGTATTTT.

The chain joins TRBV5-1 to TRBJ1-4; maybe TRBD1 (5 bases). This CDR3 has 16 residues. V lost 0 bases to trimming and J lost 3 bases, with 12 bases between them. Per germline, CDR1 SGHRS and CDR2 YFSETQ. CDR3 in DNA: TGCGCCAGCAGCTTGGGCGGGACTGCCCCTAATGAAAAACTGTTTTTT. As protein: CASSLGGTAPNEKLFF. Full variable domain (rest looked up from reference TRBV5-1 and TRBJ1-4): KAGVTQTPRYLIKTRGQQVTLSCSPISGHRSVSWYQQTPGQGLQFLFEYFSETQRNKGNFPGRFSGRQFSNSRSEMNVSTLELGDSALYLCASSLGGTAPNEKLFFGSGTQLSVL.

The CDR3 region is CASSQVVDLRETQYF. The CDR3 coding sequence is TGCGCCAGCAGCCAAGTGGTGGATTTACGAGAGACCCAGTACTTC. The chain is built from TRBV4-1 and TRBJ2-5; D unresolved. The CDR3 loop spans 15 amino acids. The V end lost 1 base, the J end lost 4 bases, and 13 bases lay between the germline ends. Germline V gene data show CDR1 as MGHRA and CDR2 as YSYEKL.